This TCR beta chain is from a study of blood T cells in healthy people across ages (dated by TCRdb to 2015 to 2017). With regard to the full study: In model experiments, template switching captured about one uniquely barcoded TCR beta cDNA molecule for every two T cells. To track age-related changes in TCR beta repertoire diversity, the study relied on deep sequencing normalized with unique cDNA molecular identifiers. Four age groups were formed from the donors: young (average approximately 15 years), middle-aged (approximately 41), aged (around 62) and long-lived (more than 75). To avoid experimental bias, donors of different ages were randomly spread across the sequencing lanes. For two donors (one aged 18 to 30 and one aged 80 or older), the study analyzed two additional independent replicas of 1 million unique cDNA reads from the same blood draw. What the authors observed across the whole study: Because profiling used bulk unsorted PBMCs, naive and antigen-experienced compartments could not be compared conclusively. The percentage of naive T cells measured by flow cytometry correlated strongly with observed TCR beta diversity. Estimates of total diversity from one million sequenced T cells were regarded as lower bounds and underestimates. Donor CMV infection status was unknown, potentially confounding age-related changes in expanded clonotypes. Compared with the aged group, the long-lived group had more naive CD4+ T cells, fewer expanded clones and increased TCR diversity, suggesting age selection. As age increased, observed TCR beta diversity per million T cells dropped in a roughly linear way, and a significant reduction was already evident by age 40.

The library came from 5' RACE. A second PCR of about 7 to 12 cycles was run with a J-beta primer mix and a sample-barcoded 5' primer. Each TCR beta cDNA molecule received a unique molecular identifier from a template-switch 5' adaptor carrying 12 random nucleotides. At least 3 million CDR3-containing paired-end reads were obtained from each sample. All of the RNA was converted into first-strand cDNA using the Mint cDNA synthesis kit, with a TRBC-specific oligonucleotide serving as the primer. Following uracil-DNA glycosylase treatment, all cDNA underwent a first 18-cycle PCR with the universal primers M1SS and BC2_uni_R. Processing in the source paper ran as follows. Normalization of each sample was performed by random selection of 1 million high-quality reads, each carrying a distinct molecular identifier. Instead of being binned into consensus sequences, reads that shared molecular identifiers were thrown out. CDR3 identification, clonotype clustering and error correction used MiTCR with a Q25 quality threshold and the strictest error-elimination algorithm. A nonparametric unseen species model using Euler transformation provided a lower-bound estimate of total TCR beta diversity. TCRdb ran its own pipeline on the public reads, namely fastp trimming at Q25 and MiXCR clone calling, and kept in-frame beta chains. Each CDR3 protein gets just one entry, which takes the most common genes and DNA from the rows behind it. The V and J calls and clone size come from TCRdb's table, not from the authors' own analysis. This sample has some 1,800,000 distinct CDR3 sequences in its table, and about two fifths of those were observed once. Clones ranked in the top ten supply roughly 24% of the sample.

This clonotype was seen more than once but under ten times. The specificity of this receptor is unknown. No base quality values were provided; no much bigger clone lies one nucleotide off. The CDR3 has 14 amino acids, counting the end cysteine and phenylalanine. The CDR3 DNA has 42 bases and is translated from base 1. Deletion took 0 bases off V and 5 bases off J, with a span of 11 bases between the germline ends. CDR1 is given as SGHVS and CDR2 as FQNEAQ, both from the germline V gene. The roughly 39 donors, aged 6 to 90 years, were systemically healthy Caucasian individuals from Russia. About 9.8 milliliters of peripheral blood were drawn from each donor into EDTA-treated Vacutainer tubes. Ficoll-Paque density-gradient centrifugation was used to isolate PBMCs, with at least 6.5 million per sample. Total RNA was extracted from PBMCs with Trizol reagent, with at least 6 micrograms obtained per sample. For every donor, flow cytometry on a PBMC aliquot measured the percentage of naive CD45RAhigh/CD27high T cells.

The receptor was isolated from a human donor in good health. The V and J genes are TRBV7-8 and TRBJ2-7; no D segment can be confidently identified. The source material was blood. The CDR3 in this case is CASSLAPRGHEQYF. The bases are TGTGCCAGCAGCTTAGCGCCACGTGGTCACGAGCAGTACTTC.